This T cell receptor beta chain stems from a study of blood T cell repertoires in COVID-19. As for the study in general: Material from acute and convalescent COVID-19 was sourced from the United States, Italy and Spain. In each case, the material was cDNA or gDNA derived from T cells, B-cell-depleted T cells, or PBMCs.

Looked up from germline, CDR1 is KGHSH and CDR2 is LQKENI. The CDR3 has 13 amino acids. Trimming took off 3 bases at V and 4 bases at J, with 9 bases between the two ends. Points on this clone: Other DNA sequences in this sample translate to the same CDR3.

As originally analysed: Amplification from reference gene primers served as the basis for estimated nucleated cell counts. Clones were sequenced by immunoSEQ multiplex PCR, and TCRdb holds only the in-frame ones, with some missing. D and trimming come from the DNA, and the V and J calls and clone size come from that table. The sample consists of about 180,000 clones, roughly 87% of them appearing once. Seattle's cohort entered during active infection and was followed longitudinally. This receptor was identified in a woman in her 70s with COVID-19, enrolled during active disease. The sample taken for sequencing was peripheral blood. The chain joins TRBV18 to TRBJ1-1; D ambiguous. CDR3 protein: CASSPVRGTEAFF. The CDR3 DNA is TGTGCCAGCTCACCCGTTCGGGGCACTGAAGCTTTCTTT.